The sequence of this T cell receptor (beta chain) was determined in a study of T cell repertoires in cytomegalovirus infection. Study-level results: Dominant in the ex vivo response were TCR beta clonotypes restricted by HLA-C and specific for CMV.

For this clonotype: Its antigen is not known.

This CDR3 has 14 amino acids. V dropped 5 bases and J dropped 5 bases, with 13 bases sitting between them. TCRdb ran MiXCR on the reads and lists one entry per CDR3 protein. The sample contains approximately 300,000 distinct CDR3 sequences, around 25% of which appear only once. The sequence was collected from a human donor in good health (CMV status not recorded). Some clones in this sample may be carry-over from other donors' samples. The chain recombines TRBV12-3 or TRBV12-4 with TRBJ2-1; the D gene could be TRBD1 or TRBD2 (5 bases each). The starting material was cultured PBMCs, obtained from culture after CMV antigen stimulation. This chain's CDR3 is CASSVGVGDNEQFF. The CDR3 DNA reads TGTGCCAGCAGTGTGGGGGTGGGGGACAATGAGCAGTTCTTC.